This T cell receptor (beta chain) was profiled in a study of cytomegalovirus exposure and HLA in healthy donors. This CDR3 contains 15 residues. V gave up 0 bases and J gave up 5 bases; unmatched junction bases: 3. Germline-derived CDR1 and CDR2 are MNHEY and SVGAGI. This clone was seen just once. PCR involved 60 Vbeta and 13 Jbeta primers. TCRdb's table, derived via immunoSEQ multiplex PCR, lists solely in-frame clones and lacks some. The sample includes over 100,000 clones, approximately 60% of them seen just once. What was sequenced was PBMCs. The clonotype originates from a woman aged 25 to 39 in good health and CMV-seronegative. The chain links TRBV6-5 to TRBJ2-7; 11 bases fit TRBD2. The CDR3 loop is CASSYSTSGSHEQYF. The CDR3 nucleotides are TGTGCCAGCAGTTACTCTACTAGCGGGAGCCACGAGCAGTACTTC.